A selection of T cell receptor beta chains follows, all from one sample in a study of blood T cell repertoires in COVID-19. Libraries were prepared by immunoSEQ multiplex PCR; TCRdb keeps only in-frame clonotypes and omits some of them. This table has some 52,000 clones, about 90% appearing once. Sequencing was done on a sample of peripheral blood. Source of these receptors: a human donor with active COVID-19. The donor label of this sample is uncertain. The CDR3 runs from the conserved cysteine through the conserved F or W. Fields, in order: J gene, V gene, clone size, D gene, CDR3 DNA, CDR3 protein. D genes are given only for firm matches. Clone size is given for some rows only: seen once, a few or many times, or a class if the clone is expanded.

J gene: TRBJ2-1
V gene: TRBV7-9
clone size: few
D gene: TRBD2
CDR3 DNA: TGTGCCAGCAGCACGTTAGCGGGGGACATCTCCTACAATGAGCAGTTCTTC
CDR3 protein: CASSTLAGDISYNEQFF

J gene: TRBJ2-7
V gene: TRBV10-3
clone size: -
D gene: TRBD1
CDR3 DNA: TGTGCCATCAAAGGGCAGGGGGCCTACGAGCAGTACTTC
CDR3 protein: CAIKGQGAYEQYF

J gene: TRBJ2-1
V gene: TRBV7-8
clone size: -
D gene: TRBD2
CDR3 DNA: TGTGCCAGCAGCTTAGGGCTAGCGGGGGTCAATGAGCAGTTCTTC
CDR3 protein: CASSLGLAGVNEQFF

J gene: TRBJ2-3
V gene: TRBV7-2
clone size: -
D gene: TRBD2
CDR3 DNA: TGTGCCAGCAGCTGGACTAGTGTTGCCACAGATACGCAGTATTTT
CDR3 protein: CASSWTSVATDTQYF

J gene: TRBJ1-4
V gene: TRBV5-1
clone size: -
D gene: -
CDR3 DNA: TGCGCCAGCTCCACGGGGGGGAACGTGGCTAATGAAAAACTGTTTTTT
CDR3 protein: CASSTGGNVANEKLFF

J gene: TRBJ1-1
V gene: TRBV5-5
clone size: -
D gene: -
CDR3 DNA: TGTGCCAGCAGCTTTGTGGCTGACACTGAAGCTTTCTTT
CDR3 protein: CASSFVADTEAFF

J gene: TRBJ2-7
V gene: TRBV5-4
clone size: -
D gene: TRBD2
CDR3 DNA: TGTGCCAGCAGCATTACTAGCGGGGACGAGCAGTACTTC
CDR3 protein: CASSITSGDEQYF

J gene: TRBJ2-2
V gene: TRBV9
clone size: -
D gene: -
CDR3 DNA: TGTGCCAGCAGCGTCCATACTAGTAACGGGGAGCTGTTTTTT
CDR3 protein: CASSVHTSNGELFF

J gene: TRBJ2-1
V gene: TRBV3-1/TRBV3-2
clone size: -
D gene: TRBD1
CDR3 DNA: TGTGCCAGCAGCCCAGAAGGGACAGGGGGCGTTGAGCAGTTCTTC
CDR3 protein: CASSPEGTGGVEQFF

J gene: TRBJ2-7
V gene: TRBV19
clone size: large
D gene: -
CDR3 DNA: TGTGCCAGTAGTCACAGATACGAGCAGTACTTC
CDR3 protein: CASSHRYEQYF

J gene: TRBJ2-3
V gene: TRBV4-2
clone size: -
D gene: TRBD2
CDR3 DNA: TGTGCCAGCAGCCAAGCCCGACTAGCGGGGGGTGAAGATACGCAGTATTTT
CDR3 protein: CASSQARLAGGEDTQYF

J gene: TRBJ1-2
V gene: TRBV19
clone size: -
D gene: -
CDR3 DNA: TGTGCCTCAAAGGGAGGGAACAGCCGTGGCTACACCTTC
CDR3 protein: CASKGGNSRGYTF

J gene: TRBJ2-5
V gene: TRBV2
clone size: -
D gene: TRBD2
CDR3 DNA: TGTGCCAGCAGGCCCTCGGGGGGTCGTTGGACCCAGTACTTC
CDR3 protein: CASRPSGGRWTQYF

J gene: TRBJ2-3
V gene: TRBV7-9
clone size: -
D gene: TRBD2
CDR3 DNA: TGTGCCAGCAGCTTAGGCCTAGCGGGGGGGCTAGATACGCAGTATTTT
CDR3 protein: CASSLGLAGGLDTQYF

J gene: TRBJ2-5
V gene: TRBV14
clone size: -
D gene: TRBD2
CDR3 DNA: TGTGCCAGCAGCCAGCTCCCTTCCCTAGCGGGCCCGGGCGGGGAGACCCAGTACTTC
CDR3 protein: CASSQLPSLAGPGGETQYF

J gene: TRBJ2-3
V gene: TRBV27
clone size: -
D gene: TRBD1
CDR3 DNA: TGTGCCAGCAATGACAGGGCTTTTAGCACAGATACGCAGTATTTT
CDR3 protein: CASNDRAFSTDTQYF

J gene: TRBJ1-6
V gene: TRBV6-5
clone size: -
D gene: TRBD1
CDR3 DNA: TGTGCCAGCAGTTACTCTAGGGGGCCAAATTCACCCCTCCACTTT
CDR3 protein: CASSYSRGPNSPLHF

J gene: TRBJ1-1
V gene: TRBV9
clone size: once
D gene: -
CDR3 DNA: TGTGCCAGCAGCGTAGGCGGGACCGTGAACACTGAAGCTTTCTTT
CDR3 protein: CASSVGGTVNTEAFF

J gene: TRBJ2-7
V gene: TRBV11-2
clone size: -
D gene: TRBD2
CDR3 DNA: TGTGCCAGCACCAGGGGTCCGGGGGGGTTTCCCTACGAGCAGTACTTC
CDR3 protein: CASTRGPGGFPYEQYF

J gene: TRBJ1-6
V gene: TRBV7-9
clone size: once
D gene: -
CDR3 DNA: TGTGCCAGCAGCCCGAACCCCAGCGACCCCCTCCACTTT
CDR3 protein: CASSPNPSDPLHF

J gene: TRBJ2-7
V gene: TRBV6-6
clone size: -
D gene: -
CDR3 DNA: TGTGCCAGCAGTTATTTAGGGGGCTACGAGCAGTACTTC
CDR3 protein: CASSYLGGYEQYF

J gene: TRBJ1-2
V gene: TRBV4-1
clone size: -
D gene: TRBD1
CDR3 DNA: TGCGCCAGCAGCCAAGATTCCTATCCAGGGGGCTTCTTGGATGGCTACACCTTC
CDR3 protein: CASSQDSYPGGFLDGYTF

J gene: TRBJ2-3
V gene: TRBV12-5
clone size: few
D gene: TRBD2
CDR3 DNA: TGTGCTAGTGGTTTGGTGACCCTCACTCCGGGACTAGCGGGGGGCCCCTCCACAGATACGCAGTATTTT
CDR3 protein: CASGLVTLTPGLAGGPSTDTQYF

J gene: TRBJ2-7
V gene: TRBV3-1/TRBV3-2
clone size: -
D gene: -
CDR3 DNA: TGTGCCAGCAGCCAAGGACTTCTTACCTACGAGCAGTACTTC
CDR3 protein: CASSQGLLTYEQYF

J gene: TRBJ1-1
V gene: TRBV18
clone size: -
D gene: -
CDR3 DNA: TGTGCCAGCTCATCCACAGGGATGAACACTGAAGCTTTCTTT
CDR3 protein: CASSSTGMNTEAFF

J gene: TRBJ1-3
V gene: TRBV29-1
clone size: -
D gene: -
CDR3 DNA: TGCAGCGTGGGGGGGAACTCTGGAAACACCATATATTTT
CDR3 protein: CSVGGNSGNTIYF

J gene: TRBJ2-5
V gene: TRBV5-1
clone size: -
D gene: -
CDR3 DNA: TGCGCCAGCAGCTTTTCTACTAGCCAAGAGACCCAGTACTTC
CDR3 protein: CASSFSTSQETQYF

J gene: TRBJ1-2
V gene: TRBV7-9
clone size: -
D gene: -
CDR3 DNA: TGTGCCAGCAGCTCCGGAAAGAGGCAGGGAGGGCGTAGATATGGCTACACCTTC
CDR3 protein: CASSSGKRQGGRRYGYTF

J gene: TRBJ2-3
V gene: TRBV11-3
clone size: -
D gene: TRBD2
CDR3 DNA: TGTGCCAGCAGCTTAGCTCCCTTAGCGGGGGTCACAGATACGCAGTATTTT
CDR3 protein: CASSLAPLAGVTDTQYF

J gene: TRBJ2-7
V gene: TRBV7-9
clone size: -
D gene: -
CDR3 DNA: TGTGCCAGCGATCGAGGCGCGTATTACGAGCAGTACTTC
CDR3 protein: CASDRGAYYEQYF

J gene: TRBJ2-1
V gene: TRBV5-4
clone size: -
D gene: TRBD2
CDR3 DNA: TGTGCCAGCAGCTTGGCTGGGGCGGGGGGGCCGGCGGGTGAGCAGTTCTTC
CDR3 protein: CASSLAGAGGPAGEQFF

J gene: TRBJ1-1
V gene: TRBV4-2
clone size: -
D gene: -
CDR3 DNA: TGTGCCAGCAGCCAGGACGGGACATGGAGCACTGAAGCTTTCTTT
CDR3 protein: CASSQDGTWSTEAFF

J gene: TRBJ2-1
V gene: TRBV20-1
clone size: -
D gene: -
CDR3 DNA: TGCAGTGCTAGGGGCCTTAATGAGCAGTTCTTC
CDR3 protein: CSARGLNEQFF

J gene: TRBJ1-2
V gene: TRBV18
clone size: -
D gene: -
CDR3 DNA: TGTGCCAGCTCACCAATGACAGGATTATATGGCTACACCTTC
CDR3 protein: CASSPMTGLYGYTF

J gene: TRBJ2-5
V gene: TRBV20-1
clone size: -
D gene: -
CDR3 DNA: TGCAGTGCTAGTGGGGGCAGCACTGGCGAGACCCAGTACTTC
CDR3 protein: CSASGGSTGETQYF

J gene: TRBJ1-1
V gene: TRBV6-6
clone size: few
D gene: -
CDR3 DNA: TGTGCCAGCTTGAATCAGGCCGTGAACACTGAAGCTTTCTTT
CDR3 protein: CASLNQAVNTEAFF

J gene: TRBJ1-6
V gene: TRBV10-3
clone size: -
D gene: TRBD1
CDR3 DNA: TGTGCCATCAGTGAGTCGACCGGACAGGGGACACCCCTCCACTTT
CDR3 protein: CAISESTGQGTPLHF

J gene: TRBJ2-7
V gene: TRBV4-3
clone size: -
D gene: TRBD1
CDR3 DNA: TGCGCCAGCAGCCAAGGCACAGGGGCCTCCTACGAGCAGTACTTC
CDR3 protein: CASSQGTGASYEQYF

J gene: TRBJ1-1
V gene: TRBV6-5
clone size: -
D gene: -
CDR3 DNA: TGTGCCAGCAGTTACGGGGGAGGGAAAACTGAAGCTTTCTTT
CDR3 protein: CASSYGGGKTEAFF

J gene: TRBJ2-3
V gene: TRBV3-1/TRBV3-2
clone size: -
D gene: -
CDR3 DNA: TGTGCCAGCAGCCTGGGGGGAGCGGATACGCAGTATTTT
CDR3 protein: CASSLGGADTQYF

J gene: TRBJ1-2
V gene: TRBV12-3/TRBV12-4
clone size: -
D gene: -
CDR3 DNA: TGTGCCAGCACTGTAGACATATACGATGGCTACACCTTC
CDR3 protein: CASTVDIYDGYTF

J gene: TRBJ2-7
V gene: TRBV29-1
clone size: -
D gene: -
CDR3 DNA: TGCAGCGTTGAAAGGAGCTACGAGCAGTACTTC
CDR3 protein: CSVERSYEQYF

J gene: TRBJ1-2
V gene: TRBV5-6
clone size: -
D gene: -
CDR3 DNA: TGTGCCAGCAGCGTCCAGGGTATTAGTTATGGCTACACCTTC
CDR3 protein: CASSVQGISYGYTF

J gene: TRBJ2-7
V gene: TRBV7-2
clone size: -
D gene: TRBD2
CDR3 DNA: TGTGCCAGCAGCTTAGGTAGCGGGGGGGCCCTATACGAGCAGTACTTC
CDR3 protein: CASSLGSGGALYEQYF

J gene: TRBJ1-1
V gene: TRBV5-4
clone size: -
D gene: -
CDR3 DNA: TGTGCCAGCAGCTCGGAGCTGAACACTGAAGCTTTCTTT
CDR3 protein: CASSSELNTEAFF

J gene: TRBJ2-2
V gene: TRBV3-1/TRBV3-2
clone size: -
D gene: TRBD1
CDR3 DNA: TGTGCCAGCAGCCAAGGATGGCGGACAGGGGACACCGGGGAGCTGTTTTTT
CDR3 protein: CASSQGWRTGDTGELFF

J gene: TRBJ1-2
V gene: TRBV18
clone size: -
D gene: TRBD1
CDR3 DNA: TGTGCCAGCTCACCGACCGCCATTCCAGGGGGGGGCTACACCTTC
CDR3 protein: CASSPTAIPGGGYTF

J gene: TRBJ2-4
V gene: TRBV3-1/TRBV3-2
clone size: -
D gene: TRBD1
CDR3 DNA: TGTGCCAGCAGCCAAGCCCCTACAGGGGGCTGGAACATTCAGTACTTC
CDR3 protein: CASSQAPTGGWNIQYF

J gene: TRBJ2-2
V gene: TRBV5-4
clone size: -
D gene: -
CDR3 DNA: TGTGCCAGCCACCGGGAATACACCGGGGAGCTGTTTTTT
CDR3 protein: CASHREYTGELFF

J gene: TRBJ2-1
V gene: TRBV28
clone size: -
D gene: -
CDR3 DNA: TGTGCCAGCAGTTCAAAGGGGGTAGGTCTCTACAATGAGCAGTTCTTC
CDR3 protein: CASSSKGVGLYNEQFF

J gene: TRBJ2-7
V gene: TRBV7-9
clone size: -
D gene: -
CDR3 DNA: TGTGCCAGCAGCTTAGTAGGGACTCCCCCTAACGAGCAGTACTTC
CDR3 protein: CASSLVGTPPNEQYF

J gene: TRBJ2-5
V gene: TRBV5-1
clone size: once
D gene: -
CDR3 DNA: TGCGCCAGCAGCTTGGGTCGGGGAGGAGAGACCCAGTACTTC
CDR3 protein: CASSLGRGGETQYF

J gene: TRBJ1-4
V gene: TRBV6-1
clone size: -
D gene: -
CDR3 DNA: TGTGCCAGCAGTGACCTTGGAGGGTTCGAAAAACTGTTTTTT
CDR3 protein: CASSDLGGFEKLFF

J gene: TRBJ1-1
V gene: TRBV6-1
clone size: -
D gene: -
CDR3 DNA: TGTGCCAGCAGTGAACAGGGGAACACTGAAGCTTTCTTT
CDR3 protein: CASSEQGNTEAFF

J gene: TRBJ2-6
V gene: TRBV7-2
clone size: -
D gene: -
CDR3 DNA: TGTGCCAGCAGCCGGGGGACTGGGGCCAACGTCCTGACTTTC
CDR3 protein: CASSRGTGANVLTF

J gene: TRBJ2-7
V gene: TRBV27
clone size: -
D gene: -
CDR3 DNA: TGTGCCAGCAGCCTCAGGGGCCTCAGCTCCTACGAGCAGTACTTC
CDR3 protein: CASSLRGLSSYEQYF

J gene: TRBJ2-2
V gene: TRBV4-3
clone size: -
D gene: TRBD1
CDR3 DNA: TGCGCCAGCAGCCAAGGGGAACAGGGGATCACCGGGGAGCTGTTTTTT
CDR3 protein: CASSQGEQGITGELFF

J gene: TRBJ1-2
V gene: TRBV29-1
clone size: -
D gene: TRBD1
CDR3 DNA: TGCAGCGTTGAAGAAGGCAGGGGGTCTAATTACGTCGAGGGTAAGGGCTACACCTTC
CDR3 protein: CSVEEGRGSNYVEGKGYTF